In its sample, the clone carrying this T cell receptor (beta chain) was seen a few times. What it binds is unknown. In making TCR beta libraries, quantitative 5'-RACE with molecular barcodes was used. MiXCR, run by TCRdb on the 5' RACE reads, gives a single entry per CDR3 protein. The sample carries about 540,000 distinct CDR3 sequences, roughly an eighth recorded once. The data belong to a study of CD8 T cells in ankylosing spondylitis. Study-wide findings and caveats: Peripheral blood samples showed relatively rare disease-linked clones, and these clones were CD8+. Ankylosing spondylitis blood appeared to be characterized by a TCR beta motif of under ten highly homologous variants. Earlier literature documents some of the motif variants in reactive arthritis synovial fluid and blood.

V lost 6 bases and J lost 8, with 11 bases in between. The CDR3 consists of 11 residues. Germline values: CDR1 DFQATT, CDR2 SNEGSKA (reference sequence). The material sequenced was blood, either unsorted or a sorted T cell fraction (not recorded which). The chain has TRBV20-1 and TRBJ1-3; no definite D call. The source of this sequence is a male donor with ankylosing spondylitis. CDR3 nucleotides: TGCAGTGCCAGCTTGTCGGACACCATATATTTT. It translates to CSASLSDTIYF.